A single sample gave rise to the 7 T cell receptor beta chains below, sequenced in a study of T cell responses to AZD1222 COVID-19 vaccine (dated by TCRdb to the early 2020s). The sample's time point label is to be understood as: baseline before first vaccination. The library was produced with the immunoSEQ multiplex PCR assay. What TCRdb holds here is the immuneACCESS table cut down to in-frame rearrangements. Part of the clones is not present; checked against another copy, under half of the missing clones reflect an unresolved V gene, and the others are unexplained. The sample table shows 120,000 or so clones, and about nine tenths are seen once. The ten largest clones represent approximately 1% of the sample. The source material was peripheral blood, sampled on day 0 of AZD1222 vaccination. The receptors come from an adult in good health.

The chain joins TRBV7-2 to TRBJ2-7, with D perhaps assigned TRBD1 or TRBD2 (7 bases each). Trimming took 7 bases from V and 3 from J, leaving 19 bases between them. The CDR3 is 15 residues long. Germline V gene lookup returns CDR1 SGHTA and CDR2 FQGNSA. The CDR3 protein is CASIIEGGTDYEQYF. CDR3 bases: TGTGCCAGCATCATCGAGGGAGGGACAGACTACGAGCAGTACTTC.

The CDR3 region has the DNA TGTGCCAGCAGAGATGGGCGGAACACAGATACGCAGTATTTT. It specifies CASRDGRNTDTQYF. This chain uses TRBV11-2 with TRBJ2-3, with D unclear. Deletions cut 6 bases from V and 2 bases from J, with 12 bases between. Germline CDR1 SGHAT, CDR2 FQNNGV. This CDR3 is built from 14 residues.

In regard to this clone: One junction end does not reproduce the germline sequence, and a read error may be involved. The CDR3 DNA sequence: TGTGCTAGCAGCTTAGGGCTAGCGGGATACGAGCAGTACTTC. It encodes CASSLGLAGYEQYF. The rearrangement joins TRBV7-7 to TRBJ2-7, with 9 bases that match TRBD2. CDR3 length: 14 amino acids. CDR1 and CDR2 from the germline V gene are SSHAT and FNYEAQ (reference sequence).

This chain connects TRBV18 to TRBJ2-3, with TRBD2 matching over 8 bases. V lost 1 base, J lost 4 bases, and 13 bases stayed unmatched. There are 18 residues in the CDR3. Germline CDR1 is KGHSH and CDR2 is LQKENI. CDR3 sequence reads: CASSPHCGPREGSDTQYF. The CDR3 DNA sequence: TGTGCCAGCTCACCACATTGCGGGCCCCGGGAGGGTTCAGATACGCAGTATTTT. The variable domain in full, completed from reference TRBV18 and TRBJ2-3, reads NAGVMQNPRHLVRRRGQEARLRCSPMKGHSHVYWYRQLPEEGLKFMVYLQKENIIDESGMPKERFSAEFPKEGPSILRIQQVVRGDSAAYFCASSPHCGPREGSDTQYFGPGTRLTVL.

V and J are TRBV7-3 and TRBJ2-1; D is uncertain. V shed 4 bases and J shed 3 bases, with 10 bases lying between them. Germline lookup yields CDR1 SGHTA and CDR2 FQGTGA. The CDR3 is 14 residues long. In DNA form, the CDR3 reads TGTGCCAGCAGCTCTGGACCTAGCTACAATGAGCAGTTCTTC. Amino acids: CASSSGPSYNEQFF.

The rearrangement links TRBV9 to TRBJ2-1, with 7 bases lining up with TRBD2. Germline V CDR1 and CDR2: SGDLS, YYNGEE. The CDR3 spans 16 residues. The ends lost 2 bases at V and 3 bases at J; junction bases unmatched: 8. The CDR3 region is CASSVEPGLSYNEQFF. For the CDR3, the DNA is TGTGCCAGCAGCGTGGAGCCGGGACTAAGCTACAATGAGCAGTTCTTC.

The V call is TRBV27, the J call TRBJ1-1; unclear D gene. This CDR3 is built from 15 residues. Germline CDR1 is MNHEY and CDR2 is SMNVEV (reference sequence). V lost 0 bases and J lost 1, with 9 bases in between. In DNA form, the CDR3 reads TGTGCCAGCAGTTTATCGCCCAAGCCGAACACTGAAGCTTTCTTT. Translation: CASSLSPKPNTEAFF.